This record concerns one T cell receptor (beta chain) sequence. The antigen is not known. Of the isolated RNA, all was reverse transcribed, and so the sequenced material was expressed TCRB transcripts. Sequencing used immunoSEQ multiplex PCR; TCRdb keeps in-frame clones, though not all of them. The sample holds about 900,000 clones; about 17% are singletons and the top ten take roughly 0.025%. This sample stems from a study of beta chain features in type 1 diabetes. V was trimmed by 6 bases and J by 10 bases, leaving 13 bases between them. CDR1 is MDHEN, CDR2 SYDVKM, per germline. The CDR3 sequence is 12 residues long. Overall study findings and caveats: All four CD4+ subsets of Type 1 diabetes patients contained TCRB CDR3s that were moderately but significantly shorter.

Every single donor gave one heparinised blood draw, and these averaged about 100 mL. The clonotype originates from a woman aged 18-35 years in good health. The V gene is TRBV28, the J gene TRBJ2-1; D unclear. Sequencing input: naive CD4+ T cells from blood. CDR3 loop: CASRSDSQEQFF. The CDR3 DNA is TGTGCCAGCAGATCAGACTCCCAAGAGCAGTTCTTC.